This record looks at one T cell receptor (beta chain) sequence and its context. Its antigen is as yet unknown. The data were obtained in a study of cytomegalovirus exposure and HLA in healthy donors. Study outcomes and limitations: Later work showed greater clonal expansion in HLA-associated TCR beta chains than in equally common others. In an earlier analysis, in fewer than 700 donors, most V segments appeared productive either ~87% or ~30% of the time. It was taken for granted in presence/absence analyses that sequencing depth across donors was roughly uniform.

PCR was performed using 60 Vbeta and 13 Jbeta primers. Libraries were prepared by immunoSEQ multiplex PCR; TCRdb keeps only in-frame clonotypes and omits some of them. The sample gives roughly 110,000 clones, around 64% of which show up once; roughly 8.4% is in the top ten. V was pared by 5 bases and J by 4 bases, with 20 bases between. Germline CDR1 and CDR2: MNHEY and SMNVEV (reference sequence). This CDR3 region has 16 residues. The sample was PBMCs. V gene TRBV27 combines with J gene TRBJ1-1, with D hard to call. The receptor's source is a man aged 25-45 years in good health and CMV-seropositive. CDR3 region: CASSPTSRRLGTEAFF. The CDR3 region has the DNA TGTGCCAGCAGTCCTACTTCGAGGAGGCTGGGCACTGAAGCTTTCTTT.